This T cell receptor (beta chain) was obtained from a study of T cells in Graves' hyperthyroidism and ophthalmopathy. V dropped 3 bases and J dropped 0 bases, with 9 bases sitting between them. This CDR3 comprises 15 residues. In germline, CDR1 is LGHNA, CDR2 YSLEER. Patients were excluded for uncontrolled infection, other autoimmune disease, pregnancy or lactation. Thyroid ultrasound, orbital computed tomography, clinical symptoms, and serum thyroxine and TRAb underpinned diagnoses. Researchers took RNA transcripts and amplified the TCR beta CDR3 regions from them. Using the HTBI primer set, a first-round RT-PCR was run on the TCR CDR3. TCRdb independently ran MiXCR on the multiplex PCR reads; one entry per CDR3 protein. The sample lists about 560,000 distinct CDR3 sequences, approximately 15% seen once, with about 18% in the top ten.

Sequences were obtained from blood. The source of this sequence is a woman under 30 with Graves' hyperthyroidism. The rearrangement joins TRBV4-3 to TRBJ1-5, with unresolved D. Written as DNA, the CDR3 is TGCGCCAGCAGCCAGGGGATTTATAGCAATCAGCCCCAGCATTTT. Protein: CASSQGIYSNQPQHF.